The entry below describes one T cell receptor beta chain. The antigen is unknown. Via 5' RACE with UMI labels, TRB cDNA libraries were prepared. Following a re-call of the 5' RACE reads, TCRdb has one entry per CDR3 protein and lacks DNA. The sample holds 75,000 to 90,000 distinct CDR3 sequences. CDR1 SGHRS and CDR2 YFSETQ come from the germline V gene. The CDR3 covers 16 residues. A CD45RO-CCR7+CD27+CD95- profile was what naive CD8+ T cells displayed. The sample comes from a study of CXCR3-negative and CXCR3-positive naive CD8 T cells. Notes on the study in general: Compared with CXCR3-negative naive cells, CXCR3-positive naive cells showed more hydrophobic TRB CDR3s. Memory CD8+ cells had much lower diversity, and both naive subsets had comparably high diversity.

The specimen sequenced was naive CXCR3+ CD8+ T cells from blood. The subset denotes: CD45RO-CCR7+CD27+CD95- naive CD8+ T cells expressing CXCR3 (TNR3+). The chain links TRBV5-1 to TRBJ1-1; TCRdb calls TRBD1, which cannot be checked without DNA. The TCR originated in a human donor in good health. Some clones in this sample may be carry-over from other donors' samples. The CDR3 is CASSSAFGQIRTEAFF. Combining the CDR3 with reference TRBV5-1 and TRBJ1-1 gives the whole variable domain KAGVTQTPRYLIKTRGQQVTLSCSPISGHRSVSWYQQTPGQGLQFLFEYFSETQRNKGNFPGRFSGRQFSNSRSEMNVSTLELGDSALYLCASSSAFGQIRTEAFFGQGTRLTVV.